The rows below give T cell receptor beta chains drawn from one sample of a study of T cell repertoires in cytomegalovirus infection. TCRdb redid the calling of the reads with MiXCR, one entry per CDR3 protein. Among around 58,000 distinct CDR3 sequences, about 19% were seen once, and the ten largest hold around 72%. The antigens for these receptors are not known. Source: CD8+ T cells from cultured PBMCs, taken from culture after CMV antigen stimulation. These receptor sequences come from a human donor in good health (CMV status not recorded). Some clones in this sample may be carry-over from other donors' samples. Each CDR3 is given with its conserved first and last residue. Fields, in order: D gene, J gene, V gene, clone size, CDR3 length, CDR3 DNA, CDR3 protein. D genes are given only for firm matches. Size is stated for part of the rows, as once, few or many counts, or as a class when the clone is expanded.

d_call: .; j_call: TRBJ2-7; v_call: TRBV7-8; clone_size: few; cdr3_length: 13; cdr3_nt: TGTGCCAGCAGCTTACGTGGAGGCCGCGAGCAGTACTTC; cdr3_aa: CASSLRGGREQYF
d_call: TRBD2; j_call: TRBJ2-7; v_call: TRBV6-2/TRBV6-3; clone_size: .; cdr3_length: 14; cdr3_nt: TGTGCCAGCAGTTCCGGGGGGGGGCCCTACGAGCAGTACTTC; cdr3_aa: CASSSGGGPYEQYF
d_call: .; j_call: TRBJ1-3; v_call: TRBV4-3; clone_size: .; cdr3_length: 13; cdr3_nt: TGCGCCAGCAGCCAGGGTGGTGGAAACACCATATATTTT; cdr3_aa: CASSQGGGNTIYF
d_call: .; j_call: TRBJ1-5; v_call: TRBV19; clone_size: once; cdr3_length: 16; cdr3_nt: TGTGCCAGTAGTATTGACACCTCGATGCCTGATCAGCCCCAGCATTTT; cdr3_aa: CASSIDTSMPDQPQHF
d_call: TRBD1; j_call: TRBJ2-1; v_call: TRBV6-2/TRBV6-3; clone_size: .; cdr3_length: 16; cdr3_nt: TGTGCCAGCAGTTACACTAGACAGGGGGCTTATAATGAGCAGTTCTTC; cdr3_aa: CASSYTRQGAYNEQFF
d_call: TRBD2; j_call: TRBJ2-1; v_call: TRBV29-1; clone_size: .; cdr3_length: 13; cdr3_nt: TGCAGCGCCACTAGCGGGGGATACAATGAGCAGTTCTTC; cdr3_aa: CSATSGGYNEQFF
d_call: .; j_call: TRBJ2-7; v_call: TRBV20-1; clone_size: .; cdr3_length: 14; cdr3_nt: TGCAGTGCTAGAGAGGAGTGGGAACGAGACGAGCAGTACTTC; cdr3_aa: CSAREEWERDEQYF
d_call: .; j_call: TRBJ2-6; v_call: TRBV25-1; clone_size: .; cdr3_length: 13; cdr3_nt: TGTGCCAGCAGTAGCTCTGGGGCCAACGTCCTGACTTTC; cdr3_aa: CASSSSGANVLTF
d_call: TRBD1; j_call: TRBJ1-6; v_call: TRBV7-2; clone_size: few; cdr3_length: 15; cdr3_nt: TGTGCCAGCAGCGAAACCGGGCAGGGGGCCTCACCCCTCCACTTT; cdr3_aa: CASSETGQGASPLHF
d_call: TRBD1; j_call: TRBJ1-1; v_call: TRBV12-3/TRBV12-4; clone_size: few; cdr3_length: 16; cdr3_nt: TGTGCCAGCAGACCTGGCTTCGGGACAGGGCTTTCTGAAGCTTTCTTT; cdr3_aa: CASRPGFGTGLSEAFF
d_call: TRBD1; j_call: TRBJ1-4; v_call: TRBV28; clone_size: .; cdr3_length: 14; cdr3_nt: TGTGCCAGCAGTAAGACAGGGGGCAGTGAAAAACTGTTTTTT; cdr3_aa: CASSKTGGSEKLFF
d_call: .; j_call: TRBJ1-1; v_call: TRBV19; clone_size: few; cdr3_length: 14; cdr3_nt: TGTGCCAGTAGTGTCAGGGAGATGAACACTGAAGCTTTCTTT; cdr3_aa: CASSVREMNTEAFF
d_call: TRBD2; j_call: TRBJ2-7; v_call: TRBV19; clone_size: few; cdr3_length: 14; cdr3_nt: TGTGCCAGTAGTACTCGGACGGGGGGGTCCGAGCAGTACTTC; cdr3_aa: CASSTRTGGSEQYF
d_call: TRBD1; j_call: TRBJ1-6; v_call: TRBV12-5; clone_size: .; cdr3_length: 14; cdr3_nt: TGTGCTAGTGGGAGGGACAGTTATAATTCACCCCTCCACTTT; cdr3_aa: CASGRDSYNSPLHF
d_call: .; j_call: TRBJ1-1; v_call: TRBV14; clone_size: few; cdr3_length: 15; cdr3_nt: TGTGCCAGCAGCCTAACCCAGTACGGGAACACTGAAGCTTTCTTT; cdr3_aa: CASSLTQYGNTEAFF
d_call: .; j_call: TRBJ1-1; v_call: TRBV7-2; clone_size: .; cdr3_length: 14; cdr3_nt: TGTGCCAGCAGCTTACCGGTCATGAACACTGAAGCTTTCTTT; cdr3_aa: CASSLPVMNTEAFF
d_call: .; j_call: TRBJ1-1; v_call: TRBV19; clone_size: few; cdr3_length: 15; cdr3_nt: TGTGCCAGTAGTATCCTGACAGGCTGGAACACTGAAGCTTTCTTT; cdr3_aa: CASSILTGWNTEAFF
d_call: .; j_call: TRBJ1-1; v_call: TRBV6-2/TRBV6-3; clone_size: once; cdr3_length: 11; cdr3_nt: TGTGCCAGCAGTTCCATCACTGAAGCTTTCTTT; cdr3_aa: CASSSITEAFF
d_call: .; j_call: TRBJ1-2; v_call: TRBV4-3; clone_size: many; cdr3_length: 13; cdr3_nt: TGCGCCAGCAGCCACGACAGCTTCTATGGCTACACCTTC; cdr3_aa: CASSHDSFYGYTF
d_call: .; j_call: TRBJ2-7; v_call: TRBV4-1; clone_size: many; cdr3_length: 15; cdr3_nt: TGCGCCAGCAGCCAAGAATTTCGGGCCTCCTACGAGCAGTACTTC; cdr3_aa: CASSQEFRASYEQYF
d_call: .; j_call: TRBJ2-1; v_call: TRBV30; clone_size: .; cdr3_length: 15; cdr3_nt: TGTGCCTGGAAAGACCGTGGGGGGCCATACAATGAGCAGTTCTTC; cdr3_aa: CAWKDRGGPYNEQFF
d_call: .; j_call: TRBJ2-7; v_call: TRBV15; clone_size: .; cdr3_length: 12; cdr3_nt: TGTGCCACCAGCAGGGCACAGGGAGGGCAGTACTTC; cdr3_aa: CATSRAQGGQYF
d_call: .; j_call: TRBJ2-7; v_call: TRBV4-3; clone_size: .; cdr3_length: 15; cdr3_nt: TGCGCCAGCAGCCAGGGAGGCAGGGACCCCTACGAGCAGTACTTC; cdr3_aa: CASSQGGRDPYEQYF
d_call: TRBD1; j_call: TRBJ1-2; v_call: TRBV28; clone_size: once; cdr3_length: 16; cdr3_nt: TGTGCCAGCAGCCTGAAATCTCAGGGGGCGAGATCTGGCTACACCTTC; cdr3_aa: CASSLKSQGARSGYTF
d_call: .; j_call: TRBJ1-2; v_call: TRBV7-3; clone_size: .; cdr3_length: 15; cdr3_nt: TGTGCCAGCAGCTTAACTGGGGGACAAAACTATGGCTACACCTTC; cdr3_aa: CASSLTGGQNYGYTF
d_call: .; j_call: TRBJ1-6; v_call: TRBV5-6; clone_size: few; cdr3_length: 15; cdr3_nt: TGTGCCAGCAGCTTTCGGCAAACCTATAATTCACCCCTCCACTTT; cdr3_aa: CASSFRQTYNSPLHF
d_call: .; j_call: TRBJ2-7; v_call: TRBV6-5; clone_size: .; cdr3_length: 16; cdr3_nt: TGTGCCAGCAGTTACTCGGGACTCTTCAGCTCCTACGAGCAGTACTTC; cdr3_aa: CASSYSGLFSSYEQYF
d_call: .; j_call: TRBJ2-7; v_call: TRBV11-2; clone_size: .; cdr3_length: 15; cdr3_nt: TGTGCCAGCAGCCCCCCGGATAGGACAACCTACGAGCAGTACTTC; cdr3_aa: CASSPPDRTTYEQYF
d_call: .; j_call: TRBJ2-3; v_call: TRBV4-2; clone_size: few; cdr3_length: 17; cdr3_nt: TGTGCCAGCAGCCAAGAGGGGCAGCGGGCGACCACAGATACGCAGTATTTT; cdr3_aa: CASSQEGQRATTDTQYF
d_call: TRBD1; j_call: TRBJ1-2; v_call: TRBV27; clone_size: .; cdr3_length: 15; cdr3_nt: TGTGCCAGCAGTTTATCTCCGACAGGGATGCGTGGCTACACCTTC; cdr3_aa: CASSLSPTGMRGYTF
d_call: .; j_call: TRBJ2-1; v_call: TRBV27; clone_size: few; cdr3_length: 20; cdr3_nt: TGTGCCAGCAGTAGATTGGAGTCTCGCGCCTACTTGAGCTCCTACAATGAGCAGTTCTTC; cdr3_aa: CASSRLESRAYLSSYNEQFF
d_call: .; j_call: TRBJ2-7; v_call: TRBV11-2; clone_size: few; cdr3_length: 14; cdr3_nt: TGTGCCAGCAGCTTATGGGGGTCCTCCTACGAGCAGTACTTC; cdr3_aa: CASSLWGSSYEQYF
d_call: .; j_call: TRBJ1-4; v_call: TRBV29-1; clone_size: few; cdr3_length: 12; cdr3_nt: TGCAGCGTAATTGGACCTCATGAAAAACTGTTTTTT; cdr3_aa: CSVIGPHEKLFF
d_call: .; j_call: TRBJ2-3; v_call: TRBV6-2/TRBV6-3; clone_size: .; cdr3_length: 14; cdr3_nt: TGTGCCAGCAGTTACGGCGGGAGCACAGATACGCAGTATTTT; cdr3_aa: CASSYGGSTDTQYF
d_call: .; j_call: TRBJ1-1; v_call: TRBV19; clone_size: once; cdr3_length: 13; cdr3_nt: TGTGCCAGTAGTATCGGCAGGAACACTGAAGCTTTCTTT; cdr3_aa: CASSIGRNTEAFF
d_call: .; j_call: TRBJ2-1; v_call: TRBV4-1; clone_size: .; cdr3_length: 13; cdr3_nt: TGCGCCAGCAGCCCTGGACAGAACAATGAGCAGTTCTTC; cdr3_aa: CASSPGQNNEQFF
d_call: .; j_call: TRBJ2-7; v_call: TRBV10-3; clone_size: .; cdr3_length: 14; cdr3_nt: TGTGCCATCAGCGGGCCGAATTCTGCCGCCGAGCAGTACTTC; cdr3_aa: CAISGPNSAAEQYF
d_call: TRBD2; j_call: TRBJ2-1; v_call: TRBV4-3; clone_size: few; cdr3_length: 15; cdr3_nt: TGCGCCAGCAGCCGTAGCGGGGGGAGGGGAGATGAGCAGTTCTTC; cdr3_aa: CASSRSGGRGDEQFF
d_call: .; j_call: TRBJ1-1; v_call: TRBV4-1; clone_size: few; cdr3_length: 16; cdr3_nt: TGCGCCAGCAGCCTCGCTAGAGGGACGGTGAACACTGAAGCTTTCTTT; cdr3_aa: CASSLARGTVNTEAFF
d_call: .; j_call: TRBJ1-1; v_call: TRBV20-1; clone_size: .; cdr3_length: 10; cdr3_nt: TGCAGTGCTAGGGACCGTGAGGCTTTCTTT; cdr3_aa: CSARDREAFF
d_call: .; j_call: TRBJ1-5; v_call: TRBV7-9; clone_size: few; cdr3_length: 15; cdr3_nt: TGTGCCAGCAGCTTAGGGGGGTGGCCCAATCAGCCCCAGCATTTT; cdr3_aa: CASSLGGWPNQPQHF
d_call: .; j_call: TRBJ1-2; v_call: TRBV7-9; clone_size: few; cdr3_length: 14; cdr3_nt: TGTGCCAGCAGCCGTCCTGATCGAAGACCCGGCTACACCTTC; cdr3_aa: CASSRPDRRPGYTF
d_call: TRBD1; j_call: TRBJ1-1; v_call: TRBV7-8; clone_size: .; cdr3_length: 15; cdr3_nt: TGTGCCAGCAGCTTGGGACAGGGGATGAACACTGAAGCTTTCTTT; cdr3_aa: CASSLGQGMNTEAFF
d_call: .; j_call: TRBJ1-6; v_call: TRBV23-1; clone_size: few; cdr3_length: 17; cdr3_nt: TGCGCCGCTACGCGAAGGACGCAAAAGGCATATGACTCACCCCTCCACTTT; cdr3_aa: CAATRRTQKAYDSPLHF
d_call: .; j_call: TRBJ2-7; v_call: TRBV6-1; clone_size: .; cdr3_length: 15; cdr3_nt: TGTGCCAGCAGTGAAGGAACAGCTCCTTCCTACGAGCAGTACTTC; cdr3_aa: CASSEGTAPSYEQYF
d_call: .; j_call: TRBJ2-7; v_call: TRBV28; clone_size: .; cdr3_length: 13; cdr3_nt: TGTGCCAGCAGTTCGGGACACCCCTACGAGCAGTACTTC; cdr3_aa: CASSSGHPYEQYF
d_call: .; j_call: TRBJ2-7; v_call: TRBV10-1; clone_size: few; cdr3_length: 15; cdr3_nt: TGCGCCAGCAGAGCCGGGACGGCAGAATCCTACGAGCAGTACTTC; cdr3_aa: CASRAGTAESYEQYF
d_call: TRBD2; j_call: TRBJ2-7; v_call: TRBV6-6; clone_size: .; cdr3_length: 13; cdr3_nt: TGTGCCAGCAGTTTTAGCGGGGGCTACGAGCAGTACTTC; cdr3_aa: CASSFSGGYEQYF
d_call: .; j_call: TRBJ2-1; v_call: TRBV11-2; clone_size: .; cdr3_length: 17; cdr3_nt: TGTGCCAGCAGCTTATATTATAAGACTCCCCGACCCAATGAGCAGTTCTTC; cdr3_aa: CASSLYYKTPRPNEQFF
d_call: .; j_call: TRBJ2-7; v_call: TRBV7-8; clone_size: .; cdr3_length: 14; cdr3_nt: TGTGCCAGCAGCTCTCCAGGGGAAACCTACGAGCAGTACTTC; cdr3_aa: CASSSPGETYEQYF
d_call: TRBD2; j_call: TRBJ2-1; v_call: TRBV12-3/TRBV12-4; clone_size: few; cdr3_length: 15; cdr3_nt: TGTGCCAGCAGTGCGCTAGCGGGAGTCTACAATGAGCAGTTCTTC; cdr3_aa: CASSALAGVYNEQFF
d_call: TRBD1; j_call: TRBJ1-5; v_call: TRBV5-4; clone_size: few; cdr3_length: 16; cdr3_nt: TGTGCCAGCAGCTTCTCACACACAGGGGGTGTGAAGCCCCAGCATTTT; cdr3_aa: CASSFSHTGGVKPQHF
d_call: TRBD1; j_call: TRBJ1-1; v_call: TRBV27; clone_size: few; cdr3_length: 15; cdr3_nt: TGTGCCAGCAGTAGAAGAACAGGGGTAAGGTTCGAAGCTTTCTTT; cdr3_aa: CASSRRTGVRFEAFF